Below, 27 T cell receptor beta chains from the same sample are listed, as sequenced in a study of blood T cell repertoires in COVID-19. This table comes from immunoSEQ multiplex PCR, and its TCRdb copy is limited to in-frame clones, with some not included. The table lists about 300,000 clones, nearly 90% of them singletons. Sample: peripheral blood. The source is a young woman with COVID-19, enrolled during active disease.

The rearrangement uses TRBV5-1 and TRBJ1-3, with 9 bases fitting TRBD1. CDR1 and CDR2 from the germline V gene are SGHRS and YFSETQ. This CDR3 has 16 amino acids. The trim removed 4 bases at V and 4 bases at J, leaving 9 bases unmatched. This CDR3 reads CASSAGSGTGGNTIYF. The CDR3 coding sequence is TGCGCCAGCAGCGCGGGATCCGGGACAGGGGGAAACACCATATATTTT.

With regard to this clone: Other DNA sequences in this sample translate to the same CDR3. J is TRBJ2-5 and V is TRBV3-1 (or the pseudogene TRBV3-2); D not certain. Per germline, CDR1 LGHDT and CDR2 YNNKEL (reference sequence). Trimming took off 0 bases at V and 7 bases at J, with 6 bases between the two ends. The CDR3 contains 12 residues. CDR3 DNA: TGTGCCAGCAGCCAAGAGAGAGGGACCCAGTACTTC. Encoded protein: CASSQERGTQYF.

The chain joins TRBV12-5 to TRBJ1-1; TRBD1 agrees at 7 bases. CDR1 LGHNT and CDR2 FRNRAP come from the germline V gene. V shed 3 bases and J 10 bases; nucleotides not matched to a gene: 5. CDR3 length: 12 residues. The CDR3 loop is CASGFRGQTAFF. The CDR3 DNA follows: TGTGCTAGTGGTTTTCGGGGACAGACAGCTTTCTTT.

V and J are TRBV19 and TRBJ2-4; no firm D call. This CDR3 is 16 amino acids long. The V gene's germline CDR1 is LNHDA and CDR2 SQIVND (reference sequence). V shed 1 base and J shed 0 bases, with 10 bases lying between them. The CDR3 sequence: CASSIGRKLAKNIQYF. The DNA for the CDR3 is TGTGCCAGTAGTATAGGGCGGAAATTAGCCAAAAACATTCAGTACTTC.

The chain uses TRBV6-4 and TRBJ1-2; D not resolved. Trimming pared 4 bases from V and 2 bases from J, leaving 14 bases between. This CDR3 contains 15 residues. From germline, CDR1 is MRHNA and CDR2 SNTAGT. The CDR3 reads CASSGWAAMNYGYTF. The CDR3 DNA follows: TGTGCCAGCAGTGGATGGGCAGCCATGAACTATGGCTACACCTTC.

This sequence joins TRBV9 and TRBJ2-1; TRBD2 aligns across 10 bases. The germline CDR1 and CDR2 sequences are SGDLS and YYNGEE. The J segment lost 7 bases and the V segment lost 3 bases, leaving 22 bases of the junction unmatched. The CDR3 covers 20 residues. The CDR3 coding sequence is TGTGCCAGCAGCGAGCGAAGAGCGGGGGGGCCCCCTGTGACGTGGAATGAGCAGTTCTTC. As protein: CASSERRAGGPPVTWNEQFF.

The rearrangement uses TRBV6-5 and TRBJ1-2, with D tentatively TRBD1 (5 bases). Germline V gives CDR1 MNHEY, CDR2 SVGAGI. Trimming pared 5 bases from V and 7 bases from J, leaving 17 bases between. The CDR3 has 14 amino acids. The CDR3, as DNA: TGTGCCAGCAGTCCAGATCAGGGTATGGGTGGCTACACCTTC. Translated: CASSPDQGMGGYTF.

V and J are TRBV7-8 and TRBJ1-5, with D possibly being TRBD1 (6 bases). This CDR3 is built from 15 residues. Germline V gene data show CDR1 as SGHVS and CDR2 as FQNEAQ. Between the trimmed V and J ends, which lost 5 bases and 3 bases, there was a span of 14 bases. CDR3 residues: CASSRARDNNQPQHF. In nucleotides, the CDR3 is TGTGCCAGCAGCCGCGCCAGGGACAACAATCAGCCCCAGCATTTT.

V and J are TRBV29-1 and TRBJ1-1; no firm D call. Trimming stripped 1 base from V and 3 bases from J, with 15 bases between. CDR1 is SQVTM, CDR2 ANQGSEA, per germline. The CDR3 consists of 15 residues. The chain's CDR3 is CSVEVPGGRDTEAFF. CDR3 nucleotide sequence: TGCAGCGTTGAAGTCCCGGGTGGGAGGGACACTGAAGCTTTCTTT.

V and J are TRBV7-4 and TRBJ1-2, with D unclear. Trimming removed 3 bases at V and 4 bases at J, with 15 bases between. There are 15 residues in the CDR3. Germline CDR1 SGHVT, CDR2 SQSDAQ. The CDR3 sequence is CASSLSETVSYGYTF. The CDR3 DNA reads TGTGCCAGCAGCTTGTCGGAAACAGTGAGCTATGGCTACACCTTC.

Only a few counts were recorded for this clone. The chain carries TRBV5-6 and TRBJ1-2, with D uncertain. The CDR3 is 13 residues long. V lost 0 bases to trimming and J lost 1 base, with 4 bases between them. Germline V lookup: CDR1 SGHDT, CDR2 YYEEEE. The CDR3: CASSLGSNYGYTF. In DNA form, the CDR3 reads TGTGCCAGCAGCTTGGGCAGTAACTATGGCTACACCTTC.

The chain has TRBV2 and TRBJ2-1, with 9 positions matching TRBD2. J gave up 0 bases and V 6 bases, and 12 bases lay outside the gene matches. CDR3 length equals 18 residues. Germline assignment: CDR1 SNHLY and CDR2 FYNNEI. CDR3 nucleotides: TGTGCCAGCAGATACAATAGCGGGGGCTCAAGCTCCTACAATGAGCAGTTCTTC. As protein: CASRYNSGGSSSYNEQFF.

V and J are TRBV4-3 and TRBJ1-1; the match to TRBD1 covers 7 bases. Trimming removed 0 bases from V and 5 bases from J; junction bases left unmatched: 6. This CDR3 contains 15 residues. Looked up from germline, CDR1 is LGHNA and CDR2 is YSLEER. In DNA form, the CDR3 reads TGCGCCAGCAGCCAAGATTACAGGGGAGGAACTGAAGCTTTCTTT. Translation gives CASSQDYRGGTEAFF.

The CDR3 coding sequence is TGTGCCAGCAGTTGGAGGAGGGGCGATGGCTACACCTTC. It encodes CASSWRRGDGYTF. The chain recombines TRBV6-2 or TRBV6-3 with TRBJ1-2, with D possibly matching TRBD1 (5 bases). This CDR3 is built from 13 residues. Germline V CDR1 and CDR2: MNHEY, SVGEGT. V lost 4 bases to trimming and J lost 6 bases, with 12 bases between them.

The V call is TRBV20-1, the J call TRBJ1-1; D call uncertain. Germline V gene lookup returns CDR1 DFQATT and CDR2 SNEGSKA (reference sequence). This CDR3 region has 12 residues. V was shortened by 3 bases and J by 7 bases, with 12 bases between the two germline ends. The CDR3 reads CSASATFNEAFF. Here the CDR3 DNA reads TGCAGTGCTAGTGCAACTTTCAATGAAGCTTTCTTT.

The rearrangement uses TRBV6-5 and TRBJ1-1; D uncertain. The CDR3 runs 13 residues. The ends were cut back, 6 bases at V and 4 bases at J, with 12 bases in the middle. Germline CDR1 is MNHEY and CDR2 is SVGAGI. CDR3 amino acids: CASRKGVGTEAFF. CDR3 nucleotide sequence: TGTGCCAGCAGAAAGGGAGTGGGCACTGAAGCTTTCTTT.

The chain joins TRBV29-1 to TRBJ1-3; D not resolved. The germline V gene encodes CDR1 SQVTM and CDR2 ANQGSEA. This CDR3 comprises 13 residues. V lost 7 bases and J lost 4, with 14 bases in between. This chain's CDR3 is CSAAFGRGNTIYF. The CDR3 DNA sequence: TGCAGCGCAGCGTTTGGGAGAGGAAACACCATATATTTT.

The V and J genes are TRBV3-1 (or the pseudogene TRBV3-2) and TRBJ1-2; TRBD1 is a possible D gene (5 bases). Per germline, CDR1 LGHDT and CDR2 YNNKEL (reference sequence). Between the trimmed V and J ends, which lost 5 bases and 10 bases, there was a span of 14 bases. This CDR3 comprises 12 residues. CDR3 DNA sequence: TGTGCCAGCAGCATAGTAAAGGGGTTCTACACCTTC. It codes for CASSIVKGFYTF.

The chain carries TRBV11-3 and TRBJ1-1; D may be TRBD1 (5 bases). Trimming cost V 2 bases and J 4 bases, with 20 bases left between them. The CDR3 sequence is 17 residues long. Looked up from germline, CDR1 is SGHNT and CDR2 is YENEEA. The chain's CDR3 is CASSLSTLGGVSTEAFF. CDR3 nucleotide sequence: TGTGCCAGCAGCTTATCCACCCTCGGGGGGGTGAGCACTGAAGCTTTCTTT.

V gene TRBV21-1 combines with J gene TRBJ2-7; whether TRBD1, the table's D call, matches the DNA was not checked. TRBV21-1 is recorded as a pseudogene. CDR3 size: 12 residues. This CDR3 is CASPDRIYEQYF. In nucleotides, the CDR3 is TGTGCCAGTCCAGACAGAATCTACGAGCAGTACTTC.

The chain employs TRBV19 and TRBJ2-2; the D gene is possibly TRBD1 (6 bases). The V end was cut by 0 bases, the J end by 5 bases, with 19 bases between. Germline-derived CDR1 and CDR2 are LNHDA and SQIVND (reference sequence). This CDR3 contains 18 residues. CDR3 in amino acids: CASSIDWGQGSSTGELFF. The CDR3 DNA reads as TGTGCCAGTAGTATAGATTGGGGGCAGGGGAGTTCGACCGGGGAGCTGTTTTTT.

This chain uses TRBV4-2 with TRBJ2-1; 8 bases fit TRBD2. V lost 3 bases, J lost 10 bases, and 20 bases stayed unmatched. The length of the CDR3 is 18 residues. Germline CDR1 is LGHNA and CDR2 is YNFKEQ. The CDR3 sequence is CASSHRSQAGGGLREQFF. CDR3 nucleotides: TGTGCCAGCAGCCATAGGAGCCAGGCCGGCGGGGGGCTCCGCGAGCAGTTCTTC.

The chain has TRBV6-6 and TRBJ1-4; maybe TRBD1 (5 bases). V lost 5 bases to trimming and J lost 4 bases, with 8 bases between them. CDR3 length equals 13 residues. In germline, CDR1 is MNHNY, CDR2 SVGAGI (reference sequence). CDR3: CASSPGGNEKLFF. CDR3 coding DNA: TGTGCCAGCAGTCCGGGGGGTAATGAAAAACTGTTTTTT.

The gene calls are TRBV7-8 and TRBJ1-2; 7 positions agree with TRBD1. Germline trimming cut 3 bases from V and 6 bases from J; bases unmatched to any gene: 7. There are 14 residues in the CDR3. Germline CDR1 SGHVS, CDR2 FQNEAQ. Here the CDR3 DNA reads TGTGCCAGCAGCTTGGTTGGGACAGAGGATGGCTACACCTTC. Protein sequence: CASSLVGTEDGYTF. The full variable domain, completed using reference TRBV7-8 and TRBJ1-2, is GAGVSQSPRYKVAKRGQDVALRCDPISGHVSLFWYQQALGQGPEFLTYFQNEAQLDKSGLPSDRFFAERPEGSVSTLKIQRTQQEDSAVYLCASSLVGTEDGYTFGSGTRLTVV.

V gene TRBV5-1 combines with J gene TRBJ1-4; D unclear. V dropped 0 bases and J dropped 11 bases, with 17 bases sitting between them. Germline V gene sequence: CDR1 SGHRS, CDR2 YFSETQ. This CDR3 region has 15 residues. CDR3 nucleotide sequence: TGCGCCAGCAGCTTGGATTGGGCCGTACCGGGGAAACTGTTTTTT. Its translation: CASSLDWAVPGKLFF.

DNA of the CDR3: TGCAGCGTTTACATGAACACTGAAGCTTTCTTT. This codes for CSVYMNTEAFF. This chain connects TRBV29-1 to TRBJ1-1, with D unclear. The germline V gene encodes CDR1 SQVTM and CDR2 ANQGSEA. The CDR3 has 11 residues. V was trimmed by 5 bases and J by 0 bases, leaving 4 bases between them.

The chain employs TRBV30 and TRBJ1-6; 8 positions match TRBD1. This CDR3 contains 13 residues. CDR1 is GTSNPN, CDR2 SVGIG, per germline (reference sequence). V gave up 7 bases and J gave up 4 bases; unmatched junction bases: 3. The CDR3 nucleotides are TGTGCCTCTGACAGGGGTTATAATTCACCCCTCCACTTT. As protein: CASDRGYNSPLHF.